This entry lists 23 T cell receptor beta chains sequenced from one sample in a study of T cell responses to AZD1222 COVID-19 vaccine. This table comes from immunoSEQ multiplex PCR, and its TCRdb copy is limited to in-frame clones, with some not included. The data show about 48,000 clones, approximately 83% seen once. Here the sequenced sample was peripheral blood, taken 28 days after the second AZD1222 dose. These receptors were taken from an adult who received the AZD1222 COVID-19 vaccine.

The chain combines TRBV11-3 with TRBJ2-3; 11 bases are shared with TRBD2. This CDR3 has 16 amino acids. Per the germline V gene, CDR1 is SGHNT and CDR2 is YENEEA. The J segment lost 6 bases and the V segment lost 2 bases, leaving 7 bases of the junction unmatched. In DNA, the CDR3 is TGTGCCAGCAGCTTATTAGCGGGAGGGCTTTACGATACGCAGTATTTT. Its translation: CASSLLAGGLYDTQYF.

The CDR3 nucleotides read TGTGCCAGCAGTTTACAACTCGACAGGAACTATGGCTACACCTTC. Translating gives CASSLQLDRNYGYTF. The rearrangement joins TRBV28 to TRBJ1-2; a possible D gene is TRBD1 (6 bases). This CDR3 region has 15 residues. V lost 2 bases, J lost 2 bases, and 12 bases lay in between. In germline, CDR1 is MDHEN, CDR2 SYDVKM.

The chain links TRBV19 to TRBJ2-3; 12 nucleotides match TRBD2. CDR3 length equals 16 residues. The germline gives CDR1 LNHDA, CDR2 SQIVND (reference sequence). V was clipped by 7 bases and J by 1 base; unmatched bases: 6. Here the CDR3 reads CASTLAGGTRTDTQYF. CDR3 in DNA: TGTGCCAGTACTCTAGCGGGAGGGACTCGCACAGATACGCAGTATTTT.

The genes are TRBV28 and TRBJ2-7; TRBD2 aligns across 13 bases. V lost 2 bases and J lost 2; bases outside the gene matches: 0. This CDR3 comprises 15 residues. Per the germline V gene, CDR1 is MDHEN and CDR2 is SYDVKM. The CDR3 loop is CASSLGLAGAYEQYF. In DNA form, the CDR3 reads TGTGCCAGCAGTTTAGGACTAGCGGGAGCCTACGAGCAGTACTTC.

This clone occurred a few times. As DNA, the CDR3 is TGTGCCAGCAGCAAGGGTAGGGTCCACGAGCAGTACTTC. Encoded protein: CASSKGRVHEQYF. The chain links TRBV6-5 to TRBJ2-7; D remains ambiguous. CDR3 size: 13 residues. Trimming took off 6 bases at V and 5 bases at J, with 14 bases between the two ends. The V gene's germline CDR1 is MNHEY and CDR2 SVGAGI.

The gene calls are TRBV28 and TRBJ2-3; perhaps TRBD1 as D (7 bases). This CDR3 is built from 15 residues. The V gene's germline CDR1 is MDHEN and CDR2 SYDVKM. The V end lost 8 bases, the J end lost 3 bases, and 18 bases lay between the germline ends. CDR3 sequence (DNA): TGTGCCAGCGCCGACCCCAGGGGGGCTACAGATACGCAGTATTTT. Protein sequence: CASADPRGATDTQYF.

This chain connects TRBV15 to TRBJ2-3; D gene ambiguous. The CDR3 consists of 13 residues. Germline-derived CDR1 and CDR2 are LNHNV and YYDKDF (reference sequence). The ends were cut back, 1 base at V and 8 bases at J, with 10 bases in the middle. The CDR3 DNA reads TGTGCCACCAGCAGAGTAACAGTGGGTACGCAGTATTTT. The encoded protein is CATSRVTVGTQYF.

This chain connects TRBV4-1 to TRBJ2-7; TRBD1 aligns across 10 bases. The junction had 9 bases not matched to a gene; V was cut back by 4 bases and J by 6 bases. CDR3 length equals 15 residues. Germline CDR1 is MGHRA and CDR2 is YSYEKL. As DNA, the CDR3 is TGCGCCAGCAGCCCACGAGGGACAGGGGAAGGCGAGCAGTACTTC. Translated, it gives CASSPRGTGEGEQYF.

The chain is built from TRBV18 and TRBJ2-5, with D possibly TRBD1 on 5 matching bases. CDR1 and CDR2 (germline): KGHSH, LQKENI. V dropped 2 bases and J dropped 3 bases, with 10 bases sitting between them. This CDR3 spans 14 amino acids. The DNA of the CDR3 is TGTGCCAGCTCACCAGAAGCAGGGAAAGAGACCCAGTACTTC. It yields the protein CASSPEAGKETQYF. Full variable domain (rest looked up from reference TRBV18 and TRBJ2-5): NAGVMQNPRHLVRRRGQEARLRCSPMKGHSHVYWYRQLPEEGLKFMVYLQKENIIDESGMPKERFSAEFPKEGPSILRIQQVVRGDSAAYFCASSPEAGKETQYFGPGTRLLVL.

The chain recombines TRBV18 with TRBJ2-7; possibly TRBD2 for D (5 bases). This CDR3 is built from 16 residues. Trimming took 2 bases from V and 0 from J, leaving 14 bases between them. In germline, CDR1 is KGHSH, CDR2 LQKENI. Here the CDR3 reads CASSPGSQQTSYEQYF. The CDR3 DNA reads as TGTGCCAGCTCACCAGGGAGTCAGCAAACCTCCTACGAGCAGTACTTC.

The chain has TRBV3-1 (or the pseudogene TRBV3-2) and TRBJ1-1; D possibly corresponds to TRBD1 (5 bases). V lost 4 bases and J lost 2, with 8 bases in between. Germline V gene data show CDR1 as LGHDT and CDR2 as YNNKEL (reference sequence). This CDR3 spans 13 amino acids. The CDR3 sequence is CASSRQGNTEAFF. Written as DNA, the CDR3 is TGTGCCAGCAGCCGGCAGGGAAACACTGAAGCTTTCTTT.

The CDR3 loop is CASSEWKDTYEQYF. The CDR3 region has the DNA TGTGCCAGCAGTGAATGGAAGGACACCTACGAGCAGTACTTC. The chain couples TRBV25-1 to TRBJ2-7; the D gene is possibly TRBD1 (5 bases). Germline V gene lookup returns CDR1 MGHDK and CDR2 SYGVNS. This CDR3 is 14 amino acids long. V was shortened by 1 base and J by 2 bases, with 9 bases between the two germline ends.

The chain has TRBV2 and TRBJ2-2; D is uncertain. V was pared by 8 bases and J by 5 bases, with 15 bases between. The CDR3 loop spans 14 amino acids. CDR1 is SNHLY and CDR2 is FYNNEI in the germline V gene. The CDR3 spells CASSIYPETGELFF. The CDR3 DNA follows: TGTGCCAGCTCGATTTACCCGGAGACCGGGGAGCTGTTTTTT.

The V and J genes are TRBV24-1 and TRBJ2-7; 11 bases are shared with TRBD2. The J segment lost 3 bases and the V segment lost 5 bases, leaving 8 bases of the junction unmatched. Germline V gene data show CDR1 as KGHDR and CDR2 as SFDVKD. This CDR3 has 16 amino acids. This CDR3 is CATSGLAGGPGYEQYF. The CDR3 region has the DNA TGTGCCACCAGTGGTCTAGCGGGAGGCCCGGGCTACGAGCAGTACTTC.

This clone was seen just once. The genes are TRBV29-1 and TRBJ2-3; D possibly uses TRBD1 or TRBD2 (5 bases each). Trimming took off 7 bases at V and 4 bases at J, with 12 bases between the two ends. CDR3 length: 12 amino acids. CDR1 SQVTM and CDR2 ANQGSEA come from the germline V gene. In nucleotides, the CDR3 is TGCAGCGCGGGGACGGACGCAGATACGCAGTATTTT. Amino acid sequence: CSAGTDADTQYF.

CDR3 protein: CATSRDGTGARAQYF. CDR3 nucleotides: TGTGCCACCAGCAGAGACGGGACAGGGGCTCGAGCCCAGTACTTC. The chain couples TRBV15 to TRBJ2-5, with TRBD1 identical over 10 bases. V trimming: 0 bases; J trimming: 9 bases; junction bases outside the gene matches: 7. The CDR3 totals 15 residues. Looked up from germline, CDR1 is LNHNV and CDR2 is YYDKDF (reference sequence).

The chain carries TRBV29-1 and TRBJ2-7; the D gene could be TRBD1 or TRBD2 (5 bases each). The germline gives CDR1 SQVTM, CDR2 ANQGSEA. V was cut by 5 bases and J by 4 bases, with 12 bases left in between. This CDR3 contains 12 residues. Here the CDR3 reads CSVRLAGYEQYF. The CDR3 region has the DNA TGCAGCGTTCGGCTAGCAGGGTACGAGCAGTACTTC.

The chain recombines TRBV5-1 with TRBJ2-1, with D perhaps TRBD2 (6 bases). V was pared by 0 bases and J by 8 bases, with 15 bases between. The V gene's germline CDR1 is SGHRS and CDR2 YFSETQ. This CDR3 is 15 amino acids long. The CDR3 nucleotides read TGCGCCAGCAGCTTGGGGCAGGGAGGTTCAGATGAGCAGTTCTTC. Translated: CASSLGQGGSDEQFF.

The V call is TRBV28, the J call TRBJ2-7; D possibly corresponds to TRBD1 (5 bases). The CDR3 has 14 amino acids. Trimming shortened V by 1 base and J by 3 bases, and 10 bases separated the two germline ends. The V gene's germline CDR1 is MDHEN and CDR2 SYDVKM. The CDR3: CASSLSGNNYEQYF. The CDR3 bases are TGTGCCAGCAGTTTATCAGGGAACAACTACGAGCAGTACTTC.

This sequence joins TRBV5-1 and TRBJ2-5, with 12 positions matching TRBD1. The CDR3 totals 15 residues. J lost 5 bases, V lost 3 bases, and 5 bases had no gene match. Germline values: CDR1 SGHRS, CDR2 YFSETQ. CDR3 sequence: CASSSTGTGGETQYF. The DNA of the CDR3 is TGCGCCAGCAGCTCTACCGGGACAGGGGGCGAGACCCAGTACTTC.

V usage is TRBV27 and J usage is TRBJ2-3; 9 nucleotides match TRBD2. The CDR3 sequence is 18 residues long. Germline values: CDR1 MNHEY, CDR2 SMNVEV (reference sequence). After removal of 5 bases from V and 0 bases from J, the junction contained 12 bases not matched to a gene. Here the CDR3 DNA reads TGTGCCAGCAGTCCCCGAAGGGCTAGCGGGACTAGCACAGATACGCAGTATTTT. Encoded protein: CASSPRRASGTSTDTQYF.

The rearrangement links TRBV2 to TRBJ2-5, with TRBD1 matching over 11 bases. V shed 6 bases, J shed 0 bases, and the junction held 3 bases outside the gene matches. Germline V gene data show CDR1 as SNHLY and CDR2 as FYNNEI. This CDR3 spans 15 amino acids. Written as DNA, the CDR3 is TGTGCCAGCAGCCCGGGACAGGGGGACCAAGAGACCCAGTACTTC. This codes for CASSPGQGDQETQYF.

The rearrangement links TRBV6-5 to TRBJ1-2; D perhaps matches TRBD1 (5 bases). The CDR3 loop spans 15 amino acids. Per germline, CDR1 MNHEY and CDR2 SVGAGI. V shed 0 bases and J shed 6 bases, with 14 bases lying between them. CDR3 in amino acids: CASSYSLARGDGYTF. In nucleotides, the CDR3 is TGTGCCAGCAGTTACTCGCTGGCCAGAGGGGATGGCTACACCTTC.